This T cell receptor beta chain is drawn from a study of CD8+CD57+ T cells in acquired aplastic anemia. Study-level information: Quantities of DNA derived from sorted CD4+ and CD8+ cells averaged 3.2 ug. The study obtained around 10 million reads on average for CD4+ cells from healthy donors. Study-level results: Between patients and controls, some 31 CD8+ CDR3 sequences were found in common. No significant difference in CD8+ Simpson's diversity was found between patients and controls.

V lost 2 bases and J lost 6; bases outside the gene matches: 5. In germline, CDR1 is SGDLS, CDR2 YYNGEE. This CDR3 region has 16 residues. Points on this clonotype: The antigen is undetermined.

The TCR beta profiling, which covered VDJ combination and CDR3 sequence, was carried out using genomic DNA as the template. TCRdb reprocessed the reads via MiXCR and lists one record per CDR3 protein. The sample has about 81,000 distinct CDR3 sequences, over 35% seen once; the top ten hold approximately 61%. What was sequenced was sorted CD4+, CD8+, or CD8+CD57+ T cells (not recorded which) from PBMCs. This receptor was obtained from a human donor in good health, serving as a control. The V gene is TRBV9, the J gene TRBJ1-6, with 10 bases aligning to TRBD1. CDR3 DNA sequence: TGTGCCAGCAGCGTTGGGACAGGGGACCCTAATTCACCCCTCCACTTT. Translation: CASSVGTGDPNSPLHF.